The subject of this entry is one T cell receptor (beta chain). The target antigen is unknown. These data come from a study of T cell responses to AZD1222 COVID-19 vaccine. Broader study findings: Baseline serology detected seropositivity in only six AZD1222 recipients. Clonal diversity was possibly underestimated, and white British individuals and females predominated among donors. The CD4 TCRs associated with vaccination extended across spike and predominated at 160-218 and 743-854.

The germline V gene has CDR1 LNHNV and CDR2 YYDKDF (reference sequence). V was shortened by 0 bases and J by 2 bases, with 11 bases between the two germline ends. The CDR3 runs 16 residues. Method: immunoSEQ multiplex PCR; TCRdb's copy keeps in-frame clones and lacks some. Of some 95,000 clones in the sample, 85% to 90% are singletons; the top ten hold 3.5% to 4.5%. The V and J genes are TRBV15 and TRBJ1-3; D unclear. The input for sequencing was peripheral blood, taken on day 0 of AZD1222 vaccination. This TCR was sampled from an adult in good health. CDR3 sequence reads: CATSRDIGKAGNTIYF. The CDR3 bases are TGTGCCACCAGCAGAGATATAGGGAAAGCTGGAAACACCATATATTTT.